Below are 13 T cell receptor beta chains sequenced from a single sample in a study of shared clonotypes between healthy human individuals. Sequenced by immunoSEQ multiplex PCR; TCRdb stores in-frame clones only, minus some. Among about 2.2 million clones listed, 80% to 95% were seen once. CD8 cells classed as naive were CD45RO-negative and positively selected for CCR7, excluding terminally differentiated effector memory CD45RA+ cells. Sequenced material: naive CD8+ T cells from PBMCs. These receptors were obtained from a man aged 18 to 29 in good health. Some clones in this sample may be carry-over from other donors' samples.

This sequence joins TRBV7-3 and TRBJ2-2, with 9 bases lining up with TRBD2. Unmatched junction bases numbered 11, after V lost 3 bases and J lost 3 bases. CDR3 size: 18 residues. Germline assignment: CDR1 SGHTA and CDR2 FQGTGA. CDR3 bases: TGTGCCAGCAGCTTTGGGACTAGCCAACCGAGGGACACCGGGGAGCTGTTTTTT. Its translation: CASSFGTSQPRDTGELFF.

The J gene is TRBJ2-2, the V gene TRBV6-4, with TRBD1 identical over 8 bases. Germline V lookup: CDR1 MRHNA, CDR2 SNTAGT. This CDR3 spans 16 amino acids. V was clipped by 4 bases and J by 7 bases; unmatched bases: 11. In DNA, the CDR3 is TGTGCCAGCAGTGTATTCCCAGGGGGCGCGATCGGGGAGCTGTTTTTT. This encodes CASSVFPGGAIGELFF.

This chain uses TRBV9 with TRBJ2-2; possibly TRBD1 or TRBD2 for D (5 bases each). The V and J ends lost 4 bases and 4 bases respectively, with 14 bases between them. Germline V gene data show CDR1 as SGDLS and CDR2 as YYNGEE. The CDR3 is made up of 15 amino acids. The CDR3 protein is CASSSGGVGTGELFF. The CDR3 DNA reads as TGTGCCAGCAGCTCTGGGGGAGTAGGCACCGGGGAGCTGTTTTTT.

Written as DNA, the CDR3 is TGTGCCAGCAGTTGGAGAAGGCTAGCGGGCTACGAGCAGTACTTC. The encoded protein is CASSWRRLAGYEQYF. V gene TRBV27 combines with J gene TRBJ2-7, with 8 bases matching TRBD2. V lost 4 bases to trimming and J lost 3 bases; unmatched junction nucleotides: 8. Per the germline V gene, CDR1 is MNHEY and CDR2 is SMNVEV (reference sequence). This CDR3 spans 15 amino acids.

The chain employs TRBV27 and TRBJ1-5; D is perhaps TRBD1 (5 bases). The V and J ends lost 2 bases and 3 bases respectively, with 11 bases between them. The CDR3 is made up of 15 amino acids. Germline V lookup: CDR1 MNHEY, CDR2 SMNVEV (reference sequence). The CDR3 protein is CASSLVGPPNQPQHF. Written as DNA, the CDR3 is TGTGCCAGCAGTTTAGTGGGACCGCCCAATCAGCCCCAGCATTTT.

Regarding this clone: The sample holds other DNA sequences that translate to the same CDR3. The V call is TRBV7-9, the J call TRBJ2-1, with D possibly TRBD2 on 6 matching bases. With 1 base removed from V and 9 bases from J, the gap between germline ends came to 10 bases. CDR1 and CDR2 from the germline V gene are SEHNR and FQNEAQ (reference sequence). This CDR3 is built from 13 residues. CDR3 sequence reads: CASSLGLGVEQFF. The DNA of the CDR3 is TGTGCCAGCAGCTTAGGACTAGGCGTTGAGCAGTTCTTC.

The rearrangement joins TRBV28 to TRBJ1-1, with unresolved D. Trimming cost V 10 bases and J 1 base, with 10 bases left between them. Germline V lookup: CDR1 MDHEN, CDR2 SYDVKM. The CDR3 loop spans 12 amino acids. This chain's CDR3 is CATRLPNTEAFF. CDR3 DNA sequence: TGTGCCACCCGACTCCCGAACACTGAAGCTTTCTTT.

V usage is TRBV10-3 and J usage is TRBJ1-3, with 7 bases matching TRBD1. Germline V gene data show CDR1 as ENHRY and CDR2 as SYGVKD. The CDR3 is 17 residues long. J gave up 2 bases and V 6 bases, and 13 bases lay outside the gene matches. The CDR3 protein is CAIRGTAPAEPGNTIYF. As DNA, the CDR3 is TGTGCCATCAGGGGGACAGCCCCCGCCGAACCTGGAAACACCATATATTTT.

This clone was seen just once. V gene TRBV9 combines with J gene TRBJ1-5; 7 bases match TRBD1. This CDR3 has 16 residues. In germline, CDR1 is SGDLS, CDR2 YYNGEE. J was trimmed by 4 bases and V by 0 bases; bases with no gene match: 7. CDR3 DNA sequence: TGTGCCAGCAGCGTAGGAACAGGGGATATGAATCAGCCCCAGCATTTT. Its protein product is CASSVGTGDMNQPQHF.

A remark on this clone: This same CDR3 is encoded by further DNA sequences in the sample. The CDR3 DNA reads as TGTGCCAGCAGTTACTCAGGTTATTACAATGAGCAGTTCTTC. Its translation: CASSYSGYYNEQFF. The V call is TRBV6-5, the J call TRBJ2-1; D gene unclear. CDR1 and CDR2 from the germline V gene are MNHEY and SVGAGI. Trimming took off 0 bases at V and 4 bases at J, with 7 bases between the two ends. The CDR3 covers 14 residues.

This chain links TRBV7-3 with TRBJ1-4; D is ambiguous. Germline V gene lookup returns CDR1 SGHTA and CDR2 FQGTGA. There are 14 residues in the CDR3. V was pared by 2 bases and J by 6 bases, with 10 bases between. CDR3 amino acids: CASSLGWVDEKLFF. DNA for the CDR3: TGTGCCAGCAGCTTAGGATGGGTTGATGAAAAACTGTTTTTT.

As regards this clone: The same CDR3 also results from other DNA sequences found in this sample. The chain carries TRBV7-9 and TRBJ2-7; D is unresolved. V dropped 5 bases and J dropped 3 bases, with 5 bases sitting between them. Germline CDR1 is SEHNR and CDR2 is FQNEAQ (reference sequence). The CDR3 extends over 11 amino acids. This CDR3 is CASSGNYEQYF. CDR3 nucleotide sequence: TGTGCCAGCAGCGGAAACTACGAGCAGTACTTC.

The chain combines TRBV6-1 with TRBJ1-2; TRBD1 matches at 7 bases. The length of the CDR3 is 14 residues. Germline CDR1 is MNHNS and CDR2 is SASEGT. Unmatched junction bases numbered 4, after V lost 6 bases and J lost 0 bases. Here the CDR3 reads CASRTGTSNYGYTF. Here the CDR3 DNA reads TGTGCCAGCAGGACAGGGACGTCTAACTATGGCTACACCTTC.